Shown below are 2 T cell receptor beta chains from a single sample sequenced in a study of blood T cell repertoires in COVID-19. Sequencing used immunoSEQ multiplex PCR; TCRdb keeps in-frame clones, though not all of them. Counted here are 250,000 or so clones, over 80% occurring once; the ten biggest clones make up around 3.1%. Sequenced sample: PBMCs or T cells enriched from blood (not recorded which). Every receptor here comes from a woman aged 35 to 49 who had been exposed to COVID-19.

This chain uses TRBV7-2 with TRBJ2-7; possible D gene TRBD1, 5 bases. Germline lookup yields CDR1 SGHTA and CDR2 FQGNSA. The CDR3 consists of 13 residues. V was clipped by 2 bases and J by 6 bases, with 11 bases between them. CDR3 in amino acids: CASSLPGISEQYV. The CDR3 DNA is TGTGCCAGCAGCTTACCAGGGATCTCCGAGCAGTACGTC.

The chain carries TRBV13 and TRBJ1-2; D may be TRBD1 (5 bases). CDR3 size: 15 residues. V lost 4 bases and J lost 6, with 18 bases in between. CDR1 and CDR2 from the germline V gene are PRHDT and FYEKMQ (reference sequence). CDR3 protein: CASSSLGRARNGYTF. The DNA for the CDR3 is TGTGCCAGCAGCTCTCTGGGCAGGGCACGAAATGGCTACACCTTC. The full variable domain, completed using reference TRBV13 and TRBJ1-2, is AAGVIQSPRHLIKEKRETATLKCYPIPRHDTVYWYQQGPGQDPQFLISFYEKMQSDKGSIPDRFSAQQFSDYHSELNMSSLELGDSALYFCASSSLGRARNGYTFGSGTRLTVV.